One sample yielded the 21 T cell receptor beta chains listed below, sequenced in a study of CD8+ T cells in alopecia areata. RNA, once extracted, was reverse transcribed into cDNA for use as the sequencing template. Generated by immunoSEQ multiplex PCR, the TCRdb table keeps only in-frame clones and is missing some. The table records 140,000 to 150,000 clones, approximately 60% of them present only once. Material: CD8+ T cells sorted from blood. The receptor source for this set is a human donor in good health.

This sequence joins TRBV6-5 and TRBJ2-1; D remains unclear. Germline V gene sequence: CDR1 MNHEY, CDR2 SVGAGI. Trimming removed 0 bases from V and 2 bases from J, with 2 bases in between. The CDR3 sequence is 13 residues long. Here the CDR3 reads CASSYSTYNEQFF. The CDR3 bases are TGTGCCAGCAGTTACTCTACCTACAATGAGCAGTTCTTC.

In this sample, this clone turned up a few times. This sequence joins TRBV29-1 and TRBJ2-1; a weak D match, TRBD2 (6 bases). CDR3 length equals 10 residues. Between the trimmed V and J ends, which lost 6 bases and 11 bases, there was a span of 11 bases. Germline CDR1 and CDR2: SQVTM and ANQGSEA. The CDR3 DNA follows: TGCAGCGTGGGGACTCCACAGCAGTTCTTC. The encoded protein is CSVGTPQQFF.

This clone was seen just once. This chain uses TRBV29-1 with TRBJ1-2; 10 positions agree with TRBD1. The V segment lost 6 bases and the J segment 4 bases; nucleotides outside the gene matches: 5. CDR3 length: 13 residues. Germline CDR1 SQVTM, CDR2 ANQGSEA. This chain's CDR3 is CSVTGQGFYGYTF. In nucleotides, the CDR3 is TGCAGCGTGACGGGACAGGGGTTCTATGGCTACACCTTC.

The V gene is TRBV9, the J gene TRBJ1-5; 7 nucleotides agree with TRBD1. After removal of 4 bases from V and 0 bases from J, the junction contained 4 bases not matched to a gene. The length of the CDR3 is 15 residues. CDR1 and CDR2 (germline): SGDLS, YYNGEE. CDR3 nucleotide sequence: TGTGCCAGCAGCTCGGGACAGTTTAGCAATCAGCCCCAGCATTTT. Translating gives CASSSGQFSNQPQHF. The full variable domain, rest sourced from reference TRBV9 and TRBJ1-5, is DSGVTQTPKHLITATGQRVTLRCSPRSGDLSVYWYQQSLDQGLQFLIQYYNGEERAKGNILERFSAQQFPDLHSELNLSSLELGDSALYFCASSSGQFSNQPQHFGDGTRLSIL.

The V gene is TRBV15, the J gene TRBJ1-4; D remains unclear. The length of the CDR3 is 14 residues. Trimming took 5 bases from V and 0 from J, leaving 7 bases between them. The germline gives CDR1 LNHNV, CDR2 YYDKDF (reference sequence). The CDR3 DNA sequence: TGTGCCACCAGCTCAGGCACAACTAATGAAAAACTGTTTTTT. It yields the protein CATSSGTTNEKLFF.

This chain uses TRBV29-1 with TRBJ2-1, with unresolved D. V dropped 6 bases and J dropped 6 bases, with 6 bases sitting between them. CDR1 is SQVTM, CDR2 ANQGSEA, per germline. This CDR3 region has 10 residues. This CDR3 reads CSVQANEQFF. CDR3 in DNA: TGCAGCGTGCAGGCCAATGAGCAGTTCTTC.

This chain connects TRBV29-1 to TRBJ2-7; 8 nucleotides match TRBD1. V trimming: 0 bases; J trimming: 4 bases; junction bases outside the gene matches: 8. The germline V gene has CDR1 SQVTM and CDR2 ANQGSEA. This CDR3 contains 15 residues. CDR3 nucleotides: TGCAGCGTTGAAGACCTACAGGGGGTCGGTTACGAGCAGTACTTC. Amino acids: CSVEDLQGVGYEQYF.

The V and J genes are TRBV27 and TRBJ2-1; TRBD2 agrees at 9 bases. The CDR3 is 16 amino acids. The V gene end was trimmed by 8 bases and the J gene end by 3 bases; junction bases not matched to a gene: 11. The germline V gene has CDR1 MNHEY and CDR2 SMNVEV (reference sequence). Written as DNA, the CDR3 is TGTGCCAGCCGAAGGTCGCTAGCGGGAATCTACAATGAGCAGTTCTTC. It encodes CASRRSLAGIYNEQFF.

This clone was observed a few times. The V and J genes are TRBV27 and TRBJ2-3; possibly TRBD1 for D (5 bases). The CDR3 loop spans 13 amino acids. Germline-derived CDR1 and CDR2 are MNHEY and SMNVEV (reference sequence). With 8 bases removed from V and 4 bases from J, the gap between germline ends came to 13 bases. The CDR3 here is CASSLGQADTQYF. As DNA, the CDR3 is TGTGCCAGCTCCTTGGGGCAGGCAGATACGCAGTATTTT.

This clone turned up a few times. The chain couples TRBV4-2 to TRBJ2-1; D gene ambiguous. Trimming removed 0 bases at V and 6 bases at J, with 12 bases between. Germline-derived CDR1 and CDR2 are LGHNA and YNFKEQ. There are 15 residues in the CDR3. The CDR3 coding sequence is TGTGCCAGCAGCCAAGAGGGCCGGGCGACCAATGAGCAGTTCTTC. Translation gives CASSQEGRATNEQFF.

This clone was seen a few times. This rearrangement joins TRBV5-4 to TRBJ2-7; TRBD1 might be the D (5 bases). CDR1 is SGHNT and CDR2 is YYREEE in the germline V gene (reference sequence). Trimming shortened V by 0 bases and J by 2 bases, and 6 bases separated the two germline ends. The CDR3 has 13 amino acids. CDR3 loop: CASSLEGTYEQYF. The CDR3 region has the DNA TGTGCCAGCAGCTTGGAGGGGACCTACGAGCAGTACTTC.

The gene calls are TRBV12-5 and TRBJ2-3, with D tentatively TRBD2 (5 bases). Germline loops: CDR1 LGHNT, CDR2 FRNRAP. The CDR3 runs 14 residues. V was pared by 5 bases and J by 3 bases, with 12 bases between. The CDR3 DNA sequence: TGTGCTAGTGGTGGAGGCTCTAAGACAGATACGCAGTATTTT. As protein: CASGGGSKTDTQYF.

The chain combines TRBV13 with TRBJ2-5; 10 positions match TRBD1. This CDR3 contains 14 residues. CDR1 is PRHDT, CDR2 FYEKMQ, per germline (reference sequence). V lost 5 bases, J lost 3 bases, and 3 bases stayed unmatched. CDR3 sequence (DNA): TGTGCCAGCAGCCCCGGGACAGGGGAAGAGACCCAGTACTTC. Encoded protein: CASSPGTGEETQYF.

This clone has a handful of counts. The chain links TRBV29-1 to TRBJ1-2; a possible D gene is TRBD1 (6 bases). V was trimmed by 6 bases and J by 6 bases, leaving 17 bases between them. CDR3 length: 13 residues. The germline gives CDR1 SQVTM, CDR2 ANQGSEA. This CDR3 is CSVESRTVDGYTF. DNA of the CDR3: TGCAGCGTCGAATCTAGGACAGTTGATGGCTACACCTTC.

The V gene is TRBV9, the J gene TRBJ1-4, with D maybe TRBD1 (5 bases). The CDR3 consists of 11 residues. Between the trimmed V and J ends, which lost 7 bases and 10 bases, there was a span of 11 bases. Germline CDR1 reads SGDLS; CDR2 reads YYNGEE. CDR3 bases: TGTGCCAGCGGAGACCAGGGAAAACTGTTTTTT. Its translation: CASGDQGKLFF.

V usage is TRBV6-1 and J usage is TRBJ1-5; 7 bases align to TRBD1. From germline, CDR1 is MNHNS and CDR2 SASEGT. The CDR3 runs 14 residues. The V segment lost 5 bases and the J segment 5 bases; nucleotides outside the gene matches: 6. This chain's CDR3 is CASSKGQPHQPQHF. The CDR3, as DNA: TGTGCCAGCAGTAAGGGACAGCCTCATCAGCCCCAGCATTTT.

A word on this clone: As the CDR3 is not closed by the conserved phenylalanine or tryptophan, this likely results from a read error. The gene calls are TRBV4-1 and TRBJ2-2; TRBD1 aligns across 7 bases. V dropped 6 bases and J dropped 0; count of bases not matched to a gene: 7. The V gene's germline CDR1 is MGHRA and CDR2 YSYEKL. CDR3 length: 16 amino acids. CDR3 region: CASSFLTGANTGELFS. CDR3 DNA: TGCGCCAGCAGTTTCCTAACAGGGGCGAACACCGGGGAGCTGTTTTCT.

The J gene is TRBJ2-5, the V gene TRBV15, with D perhaps given as TRBD1 or TRBD2 (5 bases each). V lost 1 base, J lost 4 bases, and 10 bases lay in between. Germline CDR1 LNHNV, CDR2 YYDKDF (reference sequence). There are 14 residues in the CDR3. The CDR3 region is CATSRVGVGETQYF. As DNA, the CDR3 is TGTGCCACCAGCAGAGTGGGGGTGGGAGAGACCCAGTACTTC.

The rearrangement links TRBV30 to TRBJ2-5; D possibly uses TRBD1 or TRBD2 (5 bases each). Trimming shortened V by 0 bases and J by 5 bases, and 10 bases separated the two germline ends. This CDR3 is 13 amino acids long. Germline V lookup: CDR1 GTSNPN, CDR2 SVGIG (reference sequence). The chain's CDR3 is CAWSVVEGETQYF. The CDR3 DNA reads as TGTGCCTGGAGTGTGGTAGAGGGGGAGACCCAGTACTTC. Together with reference TRBV30 and TRBJ2-5, the CDR3 gives the full variable domain: SQTIHQWPATLVQPVGSPLSLECTVEGTSNPNLYWYRQAAGRGLQLLFYSVGIGQISSEVPQNLSASRPQDRQFILSSKKLLLSDSGFYLCAWSVVEGETQYFGPGTRLLVL.

The chain carries TRBV30 and TRBJ1-1; 7 nucleotides align to TRBD1. Trimming at V came to 4 bases and at J to 2 bases, leaving 7 bases not matched to a gene. This CDR3 spans 14 amino acids. Germline V gives CDR1 GTSNPN, CDR2 SVGIG (reference sequence). The DNA of the CDR3 is TGTGCCTGGATCCTGAGGGGGCTTAACACTGAAGCTTTCTTT. Residues: CAWILRGLNTEAFF.

This clone was counted between two and nine times. Written as DNA, the CDR3 is TGTGCCAGCAGTGTAGGGACTAGCGGACTAGCCAAAAACATTCAGTACTTC. Encoded protein: CASSVGTSGLAKNIQYF. V is TRBV2 and J is TRBJ2-4; 11 bases agree with TRBD2. Germline CDR1 and CDR2: SNHLY and FYNNEI. Trimming removed 4 bases from V and 0 bases from J; junction bases left unmatched: 5. This CDR3 region has 17 residues. Based on the CDR3 plus reference TRBV2 and TRBJ2-4, the full variable domain is EPEVTQTPSHQVTQMGQEVILRCVPISNHLYFYWYRQILGQKVEFLVSFYNNEISEKSEIFDDQFSVERPDGSNFTLKIRSTKLEDSAMYFCASSVGTSGLAKNIQYFGAGTRLSVL.